The next 15 T cell receptor beta chains were all read from a single sample in a study of cytotoxic CD8 clonotypes in ibrutinib-treated CLL. Sequencing was performed with immunoSEQ multiplex PCR; in TCRdb, only in-frame clones are kept and a portion is missing. The sample consists of roughly 150,000 clones, more than 75% of them appearing once. Sequencing used PBMCs, obtained after 24 months of ibrutinib treatment. Receptors were obtained from a human donor with chronic lymphocytic leukemia.

The rearrangement links TRBV28 to TRBJ1-4; unclear D gene. The V end was cut by 8 bases, the J end by 7 bases, with 8 bases between. The CDR3 totals 11 residues. Germline V gives CDR1 MDHEN, CDR2 SYDVKM. CDR3 bases: TGTGCCAGCCGGTGGGGTGAAAAACTGTTTTTT. Protein product: CASRWGEKLFF.

The chain couples TRBV28 to TRBJ1-4; 8 nucleotides match TRBD1. The CDR3 consists of 14 residues. Trimming removed 7 bases from V and 3 bases from J; junction bases left unmatched: 4. Germline V CDR1 and CDR2: MDHEN, SYDVKM. CDR3 region: CASKGQGANEKLFF. The CDR3 DNA reads as TGTGCCAGCAAAGGACAGGGCGCTAATGAAAAACTGTTTTTT.

The J gene is TRBJ2-7, the V gene TRBV7-8; 9 positions agree with TRBD1. The junction had 9 bases not matched to a gene; V was cut back by 3 bases and J by 3 bases. In germline, CDR1 is SGHVS, CDR2 FQNEAQ. This CDR3 contains 16 residues. The CDR3 DNA sequence: TGTGCCAGCAGCTTGCAGGACAGGGGCGACCACTACGAGCAGTACTTC. Amino acid sequence: CASSLQDRGDHYEQYF.

V and J are TRBV7-2 and TRBJ2-2; no clear D. The V end lost 2 bases, the J end lost 6 bases, and 4 bases lay between the germline ends. The CDR3 has 12 amino acids. Germline loops: CDR1 SGHTA, CDR2 FQGNSA. The chain's CDR3 is CASSLLAGELFF. CDR3 bases: TGTGCCAGCAGCTTATTGGCCGGGGAGCTGTTTTTT.

This chain joins TRBV2 and TRBJ2-7, with D perhaps matching TRBD1 (5 bases). Germline CDR1 reads SNHLY; CDR2 reads FYNNEI. V was shortened by 7 bases and J by 2 bases, with 9 bases between the two germline ends. The CDR3 extends over 12 amino acids. The DNA for the CDR3 is TGTGCCAGCACCCCAGGGACCTACGAGCAGTACTTC. Residues: CASTPGTYEQYF.

CDR3 residues: CASSLQTGGSYEQYF. The CDR3 DNA sequence: TGCGCCAGCAGCCTTCAAACAGGGGGCAGTTACGAGCAGTACTTC. The rearrangement joins TRBV5-1 to TRBJ2-7, with 9 bases matching TRBD1. Germline lookup yields CDR1 SGHRS and CDR2 YFSETQ. There are 15 residues in the CDR3. V was clipped by 4 bases and J by 4 bases; unmatched bases: 9.

For this clone: The junction departs from germline at one end; a sequencing error may be responsible. The rearrangement uses TRBV5-1 and TRBJ2-1, with 11 bases matching TRBD1. The CDR3 loop spans 13 amino acids. Germline values: CDR1 SGHRS, CDR2 YFSETQ. Here the CDR3 reads CASSLRDRGGRVF. The CDR3 coding sequence is TGCGCCAGCAGCTTGAGGGACAGGGGGGGCCGGGTCTTC.

This clone was seen only a few times. This chain connects TRBV30 to TRBJ1-5; D is unresolved. The V end lost 0 bases, the J end lost 1 base, and 7 bases lay between the germline ends. The CDR3 totals 14 residues. From germline, CDR1 is GTSNPN and CDR2 SVGIG (reference sequence). Here the CDR3 DNA reads TGTGCCTGGAGTGTCGGGCGAAGCAATCAGCCCCAGCATTTT. Translated, it gives CAWSVGRSNQPQHF.

CDR3 nucleotides: TGTGCCAGCAGCTTAGCTCGCACCCAAGAGACCCAGTACTTC. Amino acid sequence: CASSLARTQETQYF. J is TRBJ2-5 and V is TRBV7-6, with D hard to call. The V gene's germline CDR1 is SGHVS and CDR2 FNYEAQ. The CDR3 is 14 amino acids. The V end lost 0 bases, the J end lost 1 base, and 6 bases lay between the germline ends.

This chain connects TRBV27 to TRBJ2-7, with unresolved D. V was pared by 6 bases and J by 5 bases, with 14 bases between. The germline CDR1 and CDR2 sequences are MNHEY and SMNVEV (reference sequence). This CDR3 contains 13 residues. The CDR3 DNA follows: TGTGCCAGCAGCCACCGGGCCACCGACGAGCAGTACTTC. This encodes CASSHRATDEQYF.

The CDR3 coding sequence is TGTGCCAGCGGACGGGGTAGCGGATTCACAGATACGCAGTATTTT. The encoded protein is CASGRGSGFTDTQYF. This chain uses TRBV6-5 with TRBJ2-3; D is perhaps TRBD2 (6 bases). Germline values: CDR1 MNHEY, CDR2 SVGAGI. There are 15 residues in the CDR3. With 8 bases removed from V and 2 bases from J, the gap between germline ends came to 17 bases.

This chain connects TRBV28 to TRBJ1-1; 7 nucleotides agree with TRBD1. V shed 7 bases, J shed 2 bases, and the junction held 7 bases outside the gene matches. This CDR3 contains 14 residues. Germline V gene data show CDR1 as MDHEN and CDR2 as SYDVKM. CDR3 in DNA: TGTGCCAGCACCCTGGGACAGCCCAACACTGAAGCTTTCTTT. Its protein is CASTLGQPNTEAFF.

This clone showed up just once. The chain combines TRBV5-1 with TRBJ2-6; D is undetermined. The CDR3 runs 13 residues. The germline gives CDR1 SGHRS, CDR2 YFSETQ. Trimming left V 3 bases short and J 4 bases short, with 5 bases between. Here the CDR3 DNA reads TGCGCCAGCAGCTCGTGGGGGGCCAACGTCCTGACTTTC. Its protein is CASSSWGANVLTF. Using reference TRBV5-1 and TRBJ2-6 for the parts outside the CDR3, the full variable domain is KAGVTQTPRYLIKTRGQQVTLSCSPISGHRSVSWYQQTPGQGLQFLFEYFSETQRNKGNFPGRFSGRQFSNSRSEMNVSTLELGDSALYLCASSSWGANVLTFGAGSRLTVL.

J is TRBJ1-6 and V is TRBV18; possible D gene TRBD1, 6 bases. The CDR3 sequence is 14 residues long. V was clipped by 6 bases and J by 5 bases, with 11 bases between them. Germline V gives CDR1 KGHSH, CDR2 LQKENI. CDR3 sequence: CASSLAGDNSPLHF. The CDR3 bases are TGTGCCAGCTCCCTCGCAGGGGATAATTCACCCCTCCACTTT.

V gene TRBV6-5 combines with J gene TRBJ1-4; D is undetermined. The CDR3 has 14 residues. Trimming shortened V by 2 bases and J by 8 bases, and 12 bases separated the two germline ends. Germline CDR1 and CDR2: MNHEY and SVGAGI. The CDR3 region is CASSYVLPPEKLFF. The CDR3, as DNA: TGTGCCAGCAGTTACGTCTTGCCACCGGAAAAACTGTTTTTT.